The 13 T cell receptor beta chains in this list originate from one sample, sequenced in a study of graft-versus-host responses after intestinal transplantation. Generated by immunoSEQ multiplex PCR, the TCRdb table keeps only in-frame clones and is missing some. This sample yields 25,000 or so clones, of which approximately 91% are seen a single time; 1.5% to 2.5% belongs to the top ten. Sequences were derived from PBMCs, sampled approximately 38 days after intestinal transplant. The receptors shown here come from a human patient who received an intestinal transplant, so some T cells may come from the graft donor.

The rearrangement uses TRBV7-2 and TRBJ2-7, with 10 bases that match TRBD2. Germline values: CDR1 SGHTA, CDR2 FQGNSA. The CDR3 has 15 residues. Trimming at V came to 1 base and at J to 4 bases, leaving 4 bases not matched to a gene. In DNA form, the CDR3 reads TGTGCCAGCAGCTTAGGTATAGCGGGAGGATACGAGCAGTACTTC. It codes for CASSLGIAGGYEQYF.

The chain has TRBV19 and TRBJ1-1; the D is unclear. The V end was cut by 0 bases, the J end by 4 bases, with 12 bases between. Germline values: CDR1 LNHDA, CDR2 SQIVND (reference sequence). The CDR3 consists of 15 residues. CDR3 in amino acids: CASSIDLGMGTEAFF. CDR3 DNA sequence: TGTGCCAGTAGTATAGATCTGGGCATGGGCACTGAAGCTTTCTTT. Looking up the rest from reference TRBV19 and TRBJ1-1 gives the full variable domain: DGGITQSPKYLFRKEGQNVTLSCEQNLNHDAMYWYRQDPGQGLRLIYYSQIVNDFQKGDIAEGYSVSREKKESFPLTVTSAQKNPTAFYLCASSIDLGMGTEAFFGQGTRLTVV.

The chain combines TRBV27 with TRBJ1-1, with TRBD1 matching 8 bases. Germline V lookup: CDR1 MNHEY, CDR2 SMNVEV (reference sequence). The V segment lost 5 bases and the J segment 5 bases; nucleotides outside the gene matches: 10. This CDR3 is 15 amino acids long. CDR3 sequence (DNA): TGTGCCAGCAGTGCCTCCAGGGGGCGACGAACTGAAGCTTTCTTT. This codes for CASSASRGRRTEAFF.

The CDR3, as DNA: TGCGCCAGCAGCCAAGATCTAGCGGGGAACTACAATGAGCAGTTCTTC. Translation: CASSQDLAGNYNEQFF. V gene TRBV4-3 combines with J gene TRBJ2-1; 9 positions match TRBD2. The CDR3 contains 16 residues. Germline CDR1 is LGHNA and CDR2 is YSLEER. The junction had 3 bases not matched to a gene; V was cut back by 0 bases and J by 3 bases.

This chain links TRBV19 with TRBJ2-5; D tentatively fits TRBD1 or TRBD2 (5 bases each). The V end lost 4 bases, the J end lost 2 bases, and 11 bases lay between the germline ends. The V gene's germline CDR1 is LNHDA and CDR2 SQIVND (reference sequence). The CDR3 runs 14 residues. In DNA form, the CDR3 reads TGTGCCAGTAGTACCCCCGGGGCTCAAGAGACCCAGTACTTC. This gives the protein CASSTPGAQETQYF.

The DNA of the CDR3 is TGTGCCAGCAAGGGGACTAGCGGCTACGAGCAGTACTTC. This codes for CASKGTSGYEQYF. The genes are TRBV7-2 and TRBJ2-7; TRBD2 matches at 11 bases. The CDR3 length is 13 residues. Germline values: CDR1 SGHTA, CDR2 FQGNSA. V lost 7 bases to trimming and J lost 3 bases; unmatched junction nucleotides: 2.

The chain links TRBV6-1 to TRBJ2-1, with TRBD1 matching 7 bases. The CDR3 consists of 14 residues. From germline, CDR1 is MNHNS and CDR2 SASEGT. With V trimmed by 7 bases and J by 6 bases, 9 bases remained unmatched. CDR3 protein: CASTEGPGGNEQFF. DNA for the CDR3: TGTGCCAGCACCGAAGGCCCAGGGGGCAATGAGCAGTTCTTC.

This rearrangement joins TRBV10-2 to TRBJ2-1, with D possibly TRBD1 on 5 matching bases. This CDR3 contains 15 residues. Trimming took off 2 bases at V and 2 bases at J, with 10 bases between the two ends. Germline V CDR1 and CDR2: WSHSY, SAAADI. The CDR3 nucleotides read TGCGCCAGCAGTGAGCGCCAGGGCGCCTACAATGAGCAGTTCTTC. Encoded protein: CASSERQGAYNEQFF.

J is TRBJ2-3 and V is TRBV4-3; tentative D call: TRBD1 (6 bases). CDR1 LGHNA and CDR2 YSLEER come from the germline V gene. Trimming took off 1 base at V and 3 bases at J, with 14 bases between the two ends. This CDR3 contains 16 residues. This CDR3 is CASSQVYGTTTDTQYF. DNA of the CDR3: TGCGCCAGCAGCCAAGTTTATGGGACAACAACAGATACGCAGTATTTT.

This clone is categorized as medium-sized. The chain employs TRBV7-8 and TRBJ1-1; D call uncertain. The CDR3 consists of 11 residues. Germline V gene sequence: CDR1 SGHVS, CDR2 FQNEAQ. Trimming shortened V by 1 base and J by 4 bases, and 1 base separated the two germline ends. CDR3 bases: TGTGCCAGCAGCTTAGGCACTGAAGCTTTCTTT. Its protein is CASSLGTEAFF.

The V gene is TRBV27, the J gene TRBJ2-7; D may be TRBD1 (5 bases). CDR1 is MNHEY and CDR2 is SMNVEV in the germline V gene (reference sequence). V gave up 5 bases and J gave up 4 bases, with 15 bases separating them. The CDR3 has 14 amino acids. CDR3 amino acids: CASSHDPRGYEQYF. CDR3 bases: TGTGCCAGCAGTCACGACCCAAGGGGATACGAGCAGTACTTC.

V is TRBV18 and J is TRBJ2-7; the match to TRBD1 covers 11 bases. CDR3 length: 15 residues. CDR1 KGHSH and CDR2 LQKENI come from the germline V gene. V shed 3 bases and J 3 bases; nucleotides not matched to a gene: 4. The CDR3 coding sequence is TGTGCCAGCTCACCTGGACAGGGGGCCATCTACGAGCAGTACTTC. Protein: CASSPGQGAIYEQYF.

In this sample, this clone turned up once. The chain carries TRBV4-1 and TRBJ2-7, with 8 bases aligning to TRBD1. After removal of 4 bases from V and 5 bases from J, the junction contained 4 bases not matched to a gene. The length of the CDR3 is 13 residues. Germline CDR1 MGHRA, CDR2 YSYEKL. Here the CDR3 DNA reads TGCGCCAGCAGCCCCGGACAGGGCCACGAGCAGTACTTC. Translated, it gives CASSPGQGHEQYF.